This T cell receptor (beta chain) was recovered during a study of blood T cells in healthy people across ages. Whole-study results and caveats: Relative to aged donors, long-lived donors carried more naive CD4+ cells and displayed higher diversity.

Primers used in a second PCR of roughly 7 to 12 cycles were a sample-barcoded 5' primer and a J-beta primer mix. With 12 random nucleotides, a template-switch adaptor tagged each individual cDNA molecule. TCRdb used MiXCR to reprocess the 5' RACE reads, holding one entry per CDR3 protein. The table includes about 760,000 distinct CDR3 sequences, 20% to 30% detected once. This clonotype turned up a few times. Its matching antigen is unknown. Isolation yielded PBMCs, at least 7 million per sample, in every case. This CDR3 contains 15 residues. V was trimmed by 5 bases and J by 1 base, leaving 14 bases between them. Germline-derived CDR1 and CDR2 are MNHEY and SVGAGI. The same specimen was also included in a second study, on T cells of mothers and their children.

The V call is TRBV6-5, the J call TRBJ2-5; D might be TRBD2 (7 bases). The TCR was taken from a boy under 18 in good health. Material for sequencing was blood. The CDR3 reads CASSRTRGSQETQYF. The CDR3 DNA follows: TGTGCCAGCAGTAGGACTAGGGGGAGCCAAGAGACCCAGTACTTC.